The 21 T cell receptor beta chains given below trace back to one sample, sequenced in a study of blood T cell repertoires in COVID-19. Here immunoSEQ multiplex PCR was the method, and the copy in TCRdb shows in-frame clones only, minus some. The sample contains some 700,000 clones, more than 80% of which appear only once. What was sequenced was peripheral blood. The receptors derive from a woman in her late teens or twenties with acute or convalescent COVID-19.

V usage is TRBV6-8 and J usage is TRBJ2-1; the match to TRBD1 covers 9 bases. With V trimmed by 5 bases and J by 4 bases, 12 bases remained unmatched. The CDR3 length is 17 residues. Germline V CDR1 and CDR2: MNHGY, SAAAGT. The CDR3: CASSRAAGTGFYNEQFF. The CDR3, as DNA: TGTGCCAGCAGTCGCGCCGCCGGGACAGGGTTTTACAATGAGCAGTTCTTC.

This clone was seen once. One junction end does not reproduce the germline sequence, and a read error may be involved. The V gene is TRBV12-3 or TRBV12-4, the J gene TRBJ2-7; the D is unclear. The length of the CDR3 is 13 residues. The CDR3 spells CASSFGTAYEQYF. CDR3 nucleotide sequence: TGTGCCAGCAGTTTCGGTACAGCCTATGAGCAGTACTTC.

The chain uses TRBV5-6 and TRBJ2-7, with TRBD1 matching 7 bases. CDR3 size: 14 residues. Losses at the gene ends were 4 bases for V and 6 bases for J; bases not matched to a gene: 10. Germline V gene lookup returns CDR1 SGHDT and CDR2 YYEEEE. CDR3: CASSLPGQPREQYF. The CDR3 coding sequence is TGTGCCAGCAGCCTGCCGGGACAGCCTCGCGAGCAGTACTTC.

The chain combines TRBV2 with TRBJ2-5; tentative D call: TRBD1 (6 bases). Germline-derived CDR1 and CDR2 are SNHLY and FYNNEI. V lost 3 bases to trimming and J lost 4 bases, with 15 bases between them. CDR3 length: 15 amino acids. This CDR3 reads CASSEPVKGGETQYF. The CDR3 DNA reads TGTGCCAGCAGTGAGCCCGTGAAAGGGGGAGAGACCCAGTACTTC. Full variable domain (remainder filled in from reference TRBV2 and TRBJ2-5): EPEVTQTPSHQVTQMGQEVILRCVPISNHLYFYWYRQILGQKVEFLVSFYNNEISEKSEIFDDQFSVERPDGSNFTLKIRSTKLEDSAMYFCASSEPVKGGETQYFGPGTRLLVL.

V gene TRBV2 combines with J gene TRBJ1-1; TRBD1 matches 7 bases. This CDR3 is built from 19 residues. The germline V gene has CDR1 SNHLY and CDR2 FYNNEI. Losses at the gene ends were 3 bases for V and 0 bases for J; bases not matched to a gene: 16. DNA for the CDR3: TGTGCCAGCAGTGAGAGTTTAGATGTAGGGGGCGCGGTGAACACTGAAGCTTTCTTT. Its protein is CASSESLDVGGAVNTEAFF.

The rearrangement joins TRBV24-1 to TRBJ2-2; perhaps TRBD2 as D (6 bases). The CDR3 extends over 16 amino acids. The V end lost 0 bases, the J end lost 1 base, and 8 bases lay between the germline ends. Germline V gene lookup returns CDR1 KGHDR and CDR2 SFDVKD. The CDR3 is CATSDLRRGNTGELFF. The CDR3 DNA reads TGTGCCACCAGTGATTTGAGGAGGGGGAACACCGGGGAGCTGTTTTTT.

The genes are TRBV9 and TRBJ1-6; 11 bases map to TRBD1. CDR1 SGDLS and CDR2 YYNGEE come from the germline V gene. Trimming at V came to 4 bases and at J to 6 bases, leaving 6 bases not matched to a gene. The CDR3 is 16 residues long. In nucleotides, the CDR3 is TGTGCCAGCAGCCCCGCGGGACAGGGGGGTAATTCACCCCTCCACTTT. Translated: CASSPAGQGGNSPLHF.

The V and J genes are TRBV12-5 and TRBJ1-2; TRBD1 aligns across 7 bases. J gave up 10 bases and V 1 base, and 6 bases lay outside the gene matches. Germline CDR1 reads LGHNT; CDR2 reads FRNRAP. CDR3 length equals 13 residues. This CDR3 is CASGLAGGQYYTF. The DNA for the CDR3 is TGTGCTAGTGGTTTGGCAGGGGGACAGTACTACACCTTC. Based on the CDR3 plus reference TRBV12-5 and TRBJ1-2, the full variable domain is DARVTQTPRHKVTEMGQEVTMRCQPILGHNTVFWYRQTMMQGLELLAYFRNRAPLDDSGMPKDRFSAEMPDATLATLKIQPSEPRDSAVYFCASGLAGGQYYTFGSGTRLTVV.

This chain joins TRBV4-3 and TRBJ1-4; TRBD1 might be the D (5 bases). Trimming took off 0 bases at V and 8 bases at J, with 16 bases between the two ends. The CDR3 length is 16 residues. The germline CDR1 and CDR2 sequences are LGHNA and YSLEER. Here the CDR3 DNA reads TGCGCCAGCAGCCAAGATCGGGGCCGCGGGGACGAAAAACTGTTTTTT. Translated: CASSQDRGRGDEKLFF.

The chain is built from TRBV4-1 and TRBJ1-3; perhaps TRBD1 as D (5 bases). CDR1 is MGHRA, CDR2 YSYEKL, per germline. This CDR3 spans 16 amino acids. Trimming pared 0 bases from V and 2 bases from J, leaving 11 bases between. CDR3 in DNA: TGCGCCAGCAGCCAAGATCCGGGGACTACTGGAAACACCATATATTTT. Translated: CASSQDPGTTGNTIYF.

This clone has only a few counts. This sequence joins TRBV30 and TRBJ2-2, with 10 bases matching TRBD1. In germline, CDR1 is GTSNPN, CDR2 SVGIG (reference sequence). The CDR3 has 16 residues. V shed 1 base and J 3 bases; nucleotides not matched to a gene: 5. CDR3: CAWSGRTGGDTGELFF. The CDR3 bases are TGTGCCTGGAGTGGGCGGACAGGGGGGGACACCGGGGAGCTGTTTTTT. The whole variable domain, remainder taken from reference TRBV30 and TRBJ2-2, is SQTIHQWPATLVQPVGSPLSLECTVEGTSNPNLYWYRQAAGRGLQLLFYSVGIGQISSEVPQNLSASRPQDRQFILSSKKLLLSDSGFYLCAWSGRTGGDTGELFFGEGSRLTVL.

This clone has a single count. One end of the junction varies from germline; a read error may be responsible. CDR3 DNA sequence: TGTGCCAGCAGTTTAGCCGGGACCTACGAGCAGTACTTC. Amino acids: CASSLAGTYEQYF. V gene TRBV7-6 combines with J gene TRBJ2-7; TRBD2 is a possible D gene (5 bases). Per the germline V gene, CDR1 is SGHVS and CDR2 is FNYEAQ. This CDR3 spans 13 amino acids.

J is TRBJ1-2 and V is TRBV25-1, with D maybe TRBD1 (6 bases). V lost 3 bases and J lost 8, with 16 bases in between. Germline CDR1 and CDR2: MGHDK and SYGVNS. CDR3 length equals 14 residues. The CDR3 nucleotides are TGTGCCAGCAGTGACTATCGGGCAGGGGAAGGCTACACCTTC. Translated, it gives CASSDYRAGEGYTF.

V usage is TRBV29-1 and J usage is TRBJ1-2; D may be TRBD1 (5 bases). The germline V gene has CDR1 SQVTM and CDR2 ANQGSEA. Trimming took off 2 bases at V and 4 bases at J, with 11 bases between the two ends. This CDR3 region has 13 residues. The CDR3 region has the DNA TGCAGCGTTGAATTACAGGTTGGCTATGGCTACACCTTC. Translation gives CSVELQVGYGYTF.

The rearrangement joins TRBV19 to TRBJ1-1; 8 nucleotides match TRBD1. CDR3 length: 14 residues. Per germline, CDR1 LNHDA and CDR2 SQIVND (reference sequence). Germline trimming cut 5 bases from V and 5 bases from J; bases unmatched to any gene: 7. Here the CDR3 DNA reads TGTGCCAGTAGTGCGACAGGGGATTGGACTGAAGCTTTCTTT. Translated, it gives CASSATGDWTEAFF.

V usage is TRBV18 and J usage is TRBJ1-6; 8 positions agree with TRBD1. Trimming took 3 bases from V and 10 from J; bases not matched to a gene: 8. The germline V gene has CDR1 KGHSH and CDR2 LQKENI. The CDR3 contains 15 residues. DNA of the CDR3: TGTGCCAGCTCACCGGCAGGGGGCGAAAGCTCACCCCTCCACTTT. Encoded protein: CASSPAGGESSPLHF.

The gene calls are TRBV2 and TRBJ1-1; TRBD1 is a possible D gene (6 bases). V lost 5 bases and J lost 3, with 13 bases in between. There are 14 residues in the CDR3. CDR1 and CDR2 from the germline V gene are SNHLY and FYNNEI. The CDR3 region has the DNA TGTGCCAGCAGTCCAGGGGTTAGGGACACTGAAGCTTTCTTT. It yields the protein CASSPGVRDTEAFF.

This clone occurred once. The DNA for the CDR3 is TGTGCCAGCAGTTTTAGGAGCGGGGGGGCCTGGGAGCAGTACTTC. Protein sequence: CASSFRSGGAWEQYF. The rearrangement links TRBV28 to TRBJ2-7, with 10 bases aligning to TRBD2. Germline V lookup: CDR1 MDHEN, CDR2 SYDVKM. The CDR3 is 15 residues long. After removal of 3 bases from V and 7 bases from J, the junction contained 9 bases not matched to a gene.

As for this clone: This same CDR3 is encoded by further DNA sequences in the sample. The V gene is TRBV5-6, the J gene TRBJ2-7; D may be TRBD1 (5 bases). CDR3 length equals 12 residues. Per the germline V gene, CDR1 is SGHDT and CDR2 is YYEEEE. V lost 4 bases and J 4 bases, leaving 9 bases between the germline ends. The CDR3 DNA reads as TGTGCCAGCAGCCGTGACAGTTACGAGCAGTACTTC. Residues: CASSRDSYEQYF.

The V call is TRBV4-2, the J call TRBJ2-1; 7 bases match TRBD2. Germline CDR1 LGHNA, CDR2 YNFKEQ. V lost 0 bases, J lost 7 bases, and 18 bases stayed unmatched. The CDR3 covers 19 residues. The CDR3 sequence is CASSQEGPLAGVAGNEQFF. The CDR3 DNA reads TGTGCCAGCAGCCAAGAAGGCCCACTCGCGGGGGTCGCGGGGAATGAGCAGTTCTTC.

This clone has only one observation. V and J are TRBV19 and TRBJ2-7; tentative D call: TRBD2 (6 bases). Germline CDR1 and CDR2: LNHDA and SQIVND (reference sequence). The V end lost 8 bases, the J end lost 4 bases, and 30 bases lay between the germline ends. This CDR3 has 18 residues. CDR3 residues: CASHPEGLSGESSYEQYF. In DNA, the CDR3 is TGTGCCAGTCACCCGGAGGGACTTTCCGGGGAAAGCTCATACGAGCAGTACTTC.